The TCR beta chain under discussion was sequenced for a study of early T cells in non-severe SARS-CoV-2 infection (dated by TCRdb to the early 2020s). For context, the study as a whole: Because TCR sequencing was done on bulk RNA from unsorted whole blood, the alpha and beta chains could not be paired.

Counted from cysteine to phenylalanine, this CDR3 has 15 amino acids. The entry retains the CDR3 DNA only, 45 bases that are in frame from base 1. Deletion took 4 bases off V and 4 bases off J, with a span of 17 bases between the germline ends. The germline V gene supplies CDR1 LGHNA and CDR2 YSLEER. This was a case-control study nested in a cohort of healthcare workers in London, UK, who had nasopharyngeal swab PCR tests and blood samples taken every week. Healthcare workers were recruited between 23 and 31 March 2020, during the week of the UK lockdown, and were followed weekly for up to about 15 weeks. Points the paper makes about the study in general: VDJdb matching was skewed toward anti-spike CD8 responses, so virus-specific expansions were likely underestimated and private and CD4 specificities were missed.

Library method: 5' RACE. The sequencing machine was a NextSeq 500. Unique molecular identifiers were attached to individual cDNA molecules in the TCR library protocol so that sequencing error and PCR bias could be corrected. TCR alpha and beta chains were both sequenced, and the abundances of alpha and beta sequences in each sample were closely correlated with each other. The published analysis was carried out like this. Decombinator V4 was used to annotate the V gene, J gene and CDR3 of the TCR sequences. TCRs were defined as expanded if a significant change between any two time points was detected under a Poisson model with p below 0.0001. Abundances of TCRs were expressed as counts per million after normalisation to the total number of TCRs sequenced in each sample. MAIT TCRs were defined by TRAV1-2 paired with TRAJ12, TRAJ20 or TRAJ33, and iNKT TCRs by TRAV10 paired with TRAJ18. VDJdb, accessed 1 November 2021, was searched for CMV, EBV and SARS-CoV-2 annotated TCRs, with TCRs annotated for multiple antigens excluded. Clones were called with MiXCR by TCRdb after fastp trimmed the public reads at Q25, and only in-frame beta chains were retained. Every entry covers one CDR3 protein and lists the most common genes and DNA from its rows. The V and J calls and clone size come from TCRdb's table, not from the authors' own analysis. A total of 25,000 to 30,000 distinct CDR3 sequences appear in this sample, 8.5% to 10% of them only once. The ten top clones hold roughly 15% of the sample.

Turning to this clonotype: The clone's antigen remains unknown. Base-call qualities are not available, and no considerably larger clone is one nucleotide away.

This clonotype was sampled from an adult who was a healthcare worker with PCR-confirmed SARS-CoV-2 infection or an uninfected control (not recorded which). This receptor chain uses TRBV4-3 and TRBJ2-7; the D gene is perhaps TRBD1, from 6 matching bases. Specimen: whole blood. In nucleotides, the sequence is TGCGCCAGCAGCCTACGCCTACAGGGCAATTACGAGCAGTACTTC. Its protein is CASSLRLQGNYEQYF.